This T cell receptor (beta chain) is drawn from a study of cytomegalovirus exposure and HLA in healthy donors. Findings of the study overall: Later on, a genetic analysis was performed. It linked a missense variant in DCLRE1C with V- and J-gene trimming of TCR beta.

The CDR3 spans 13 residues. V was pared by 6 bases and J by 8 bases, with 13 bases between. In germline, CDR1 is LNHDA, CDR2 SQIVND (reference sequence). With regard to this clone: Its antigen remains unidentified.

Amplification used 60 Vbeta primers and 13 Jbeta primers. Sequencing used immunoSEQ multiplex PCR; TCRdb keeps in-frame clones, though not all of them. The sample lists 100,000 to 150,000 clones, roughly 80% occurring once. The sequenced sample consisted of PBMCs. This TCR was recovered from a boy between 10 and 17 years old in good health and CMV-seronegative. The gene calls are TRBV19 and TRBJ2-2, with D maybe TRBD2 (5 bases). The CDR3 spells CASRKWETGELFF. The DNA for the CDR3 is TGTGCCAGTAGAAAGTGGGAGACAGGGGAGCTGTTTTTT. Complete variable domain (other parts from reference TRBV19 and TRBJ2-2): DGGITQSPKYLFRKEGQNVTLSCEQNLNHDAMYWYRQDPGQGLRLIYYSQIVNDFQKGDIAEGYSVSREKKESFPLTVTSAQKNPTAFYLCASRKWETGELFFGEGSRLTVL.